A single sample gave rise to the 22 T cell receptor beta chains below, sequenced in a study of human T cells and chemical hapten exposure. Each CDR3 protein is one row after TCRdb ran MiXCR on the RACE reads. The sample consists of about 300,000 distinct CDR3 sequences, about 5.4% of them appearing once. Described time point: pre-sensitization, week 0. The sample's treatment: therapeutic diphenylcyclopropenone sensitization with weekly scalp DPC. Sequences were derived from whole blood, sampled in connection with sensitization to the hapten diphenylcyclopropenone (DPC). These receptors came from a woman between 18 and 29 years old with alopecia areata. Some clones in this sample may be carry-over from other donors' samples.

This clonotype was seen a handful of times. CDR3 sequence: CASSQDARAGRPQHF. CDR3 DNA: TGCGCCAGCAGCCAAGATGCCAGAGCCGGCCGGCCCCAGCATTTT. This sequence joins TRBV4-3 and TRBJ1-5; D ambiguous. This CDR3 has 15 amino acids. The germline V gene has CDR1 LGHNA and CDR2 YSLEER. Trimming shortened V by 0 bases and J by 9 bases, and 15 bases separated the two germline ends.

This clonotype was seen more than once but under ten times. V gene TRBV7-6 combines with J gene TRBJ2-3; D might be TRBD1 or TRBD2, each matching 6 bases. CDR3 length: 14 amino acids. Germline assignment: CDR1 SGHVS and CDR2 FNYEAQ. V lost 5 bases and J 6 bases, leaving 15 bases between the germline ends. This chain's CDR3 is CASSRRGEGDTQYF. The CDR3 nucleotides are TGTGCCAGCAGCCGTAGGGGGGAAGGTGATACGCAGTATTTT. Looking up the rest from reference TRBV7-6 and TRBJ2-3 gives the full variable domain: GAGVSQSPRYKVTKRGQDVALRCDPISGHVSLYWYRQALGQGPEFLTYFNYEAQQDKSGLPNDRFSAERPEGSISTLTIQRTEQRDSAMYRCASSRRGEGDTQYFGPGTRLTVL.

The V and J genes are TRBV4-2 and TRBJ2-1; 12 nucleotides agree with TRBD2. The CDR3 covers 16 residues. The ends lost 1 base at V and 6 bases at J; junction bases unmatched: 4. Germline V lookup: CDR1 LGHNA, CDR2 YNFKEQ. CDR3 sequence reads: CASSQGTSGGSNEQFF. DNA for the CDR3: TGTGCCAGCAGCCAAGGTACTAGCGGGGGGAGCAATGAGCAGTTCTTC.

CDR3 amino acids: CASSQASLYTDTQYF. The CDR3 DNA sequence: TGTGCCAGCAGCCAAGCCAGCCTCTACACAGATACGCAGTATTTT. This chain joins TRBV3-1 and TRBJ2-3; no clear D gene. Germline-derived CDR1 and CDR2 are LGHDT and YNNKEL (reference sequence). The CDR3 extends over 15 amino acids. V was clipped by 1 base and J by 2 bases, with 10 bases between them.

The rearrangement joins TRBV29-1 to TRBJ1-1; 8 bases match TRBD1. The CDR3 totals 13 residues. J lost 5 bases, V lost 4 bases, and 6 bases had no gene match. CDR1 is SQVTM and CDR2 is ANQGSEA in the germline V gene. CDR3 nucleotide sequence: TGCAGCGTTGCAGGGGGCAGATGGACTGAAGCTTTCTTT. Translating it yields CSVAGGRWTEAFF.

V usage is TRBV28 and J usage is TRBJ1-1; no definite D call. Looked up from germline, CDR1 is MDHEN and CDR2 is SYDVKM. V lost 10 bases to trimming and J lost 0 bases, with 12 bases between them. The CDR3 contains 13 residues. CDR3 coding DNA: TGTGCCACTAAGACCGGACTGAACACTGAAGCTTTCTTT. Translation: CATKTGLNTEAFF. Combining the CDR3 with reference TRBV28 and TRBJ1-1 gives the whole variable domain DVKVTQSSRYLVKRTGEKVFLECVQDMDHENMFWYRQDPGLGLRLIYFSYDVKMKEKGDIPEGYSVSREKKERFSLILESASTNQTSMYLCATKTGLNTEAFFGQGTRLTVV.

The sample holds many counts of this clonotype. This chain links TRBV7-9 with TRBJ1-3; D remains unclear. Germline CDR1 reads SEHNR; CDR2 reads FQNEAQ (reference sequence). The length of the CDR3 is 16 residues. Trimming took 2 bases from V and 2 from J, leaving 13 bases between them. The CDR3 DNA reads TGTGCCAGCAGCTTACTTCCAGGATCAACTGGAAACACCATATATTTT. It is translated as CASSLLPGSTGNTIYF.

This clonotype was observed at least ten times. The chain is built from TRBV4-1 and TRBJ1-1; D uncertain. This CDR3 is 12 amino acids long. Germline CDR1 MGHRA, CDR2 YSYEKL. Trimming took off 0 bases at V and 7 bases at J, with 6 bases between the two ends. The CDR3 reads CASSQESDEAFF. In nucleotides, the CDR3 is TGCGCCAGCAGCCAAGAATCTGATGAAGCTTTCTTT.

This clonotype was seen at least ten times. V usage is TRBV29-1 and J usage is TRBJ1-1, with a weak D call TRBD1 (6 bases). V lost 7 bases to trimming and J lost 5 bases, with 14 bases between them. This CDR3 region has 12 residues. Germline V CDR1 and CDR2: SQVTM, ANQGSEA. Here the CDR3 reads CSAGNTGTEAFF. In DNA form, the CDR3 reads TGCAGCGCCGGGAATACAGGGACTGAAGCTTTCTTT.

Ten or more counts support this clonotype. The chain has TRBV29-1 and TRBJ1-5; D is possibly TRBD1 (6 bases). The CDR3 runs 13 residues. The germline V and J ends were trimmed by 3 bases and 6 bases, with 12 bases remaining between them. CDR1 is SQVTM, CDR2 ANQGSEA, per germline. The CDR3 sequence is CSVEMGAGQPQHF. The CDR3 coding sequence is TGCAGCGTTGAGATGGGGGCAGGTCAGCCCCAGCATTTT.

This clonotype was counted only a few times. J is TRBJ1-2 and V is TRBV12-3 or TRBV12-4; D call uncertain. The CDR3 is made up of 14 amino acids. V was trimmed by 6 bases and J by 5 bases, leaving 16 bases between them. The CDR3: CASSPSGHLYGYTF. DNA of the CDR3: TGTGCCAGCAGCCCATCGGGTCACCTTTATGGCTACACCTTC.

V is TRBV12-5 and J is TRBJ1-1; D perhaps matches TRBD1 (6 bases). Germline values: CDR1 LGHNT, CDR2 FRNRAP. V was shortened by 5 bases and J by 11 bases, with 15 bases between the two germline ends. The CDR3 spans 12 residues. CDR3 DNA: TGTGCTAGTGGTCCGTGGGCAGGGGCCGCTTTCTTT. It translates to CASGPWAGAAFF.

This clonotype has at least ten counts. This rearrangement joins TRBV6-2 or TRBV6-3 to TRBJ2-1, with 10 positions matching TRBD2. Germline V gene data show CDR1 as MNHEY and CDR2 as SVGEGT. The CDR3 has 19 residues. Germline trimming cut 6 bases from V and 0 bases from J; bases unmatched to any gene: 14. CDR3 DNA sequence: TGTGCCAGCAGCCGTACACCGGGACTAGCGATTATCTCCTACAATGAGCAGTTCTTC. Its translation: CASSRTPGLAIISYNEQFF.

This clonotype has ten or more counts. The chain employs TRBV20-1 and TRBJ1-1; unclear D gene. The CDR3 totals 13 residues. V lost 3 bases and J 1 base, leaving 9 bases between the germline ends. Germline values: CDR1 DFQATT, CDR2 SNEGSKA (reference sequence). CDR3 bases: TGCAGTGCTAGCCCCCCAGCGAACACTGAAGCTTTCTTT. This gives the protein CSASPPANTEAFF.

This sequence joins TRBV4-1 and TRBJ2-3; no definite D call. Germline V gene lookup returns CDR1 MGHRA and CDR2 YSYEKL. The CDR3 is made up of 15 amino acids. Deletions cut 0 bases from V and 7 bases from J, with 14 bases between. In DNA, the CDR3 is TGCGCCAGCAGCCAAGACAAGGGCCTGGCAAATACGCAGTATTTT. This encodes CASSQDKGLANTQYF.

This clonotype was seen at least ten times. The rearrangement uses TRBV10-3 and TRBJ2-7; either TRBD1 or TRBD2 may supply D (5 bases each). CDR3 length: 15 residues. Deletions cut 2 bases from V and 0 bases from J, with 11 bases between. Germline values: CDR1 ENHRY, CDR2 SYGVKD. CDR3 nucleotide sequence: TGTGCCATCAGTGAGATTGGGGACCGCTCCTACGAGCAGTACTTC. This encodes CAISEIGDRSYEQYF.

The CDR3 here is CASSYRGANTDTQYF. The CDR3 DNA sequence: TGTGCCAGCAGTTACAGAGGGGCAAACACAGATACGCAGTATTTT. The V gene is TRBV6-5, the J gene TRBJ2-3; the D gene could be TRBD1 or TRBD2 (5 bases each). Per germline, CDR1 MNHEY and CDR2 SVGAGI. V lost 2 bases, J lost 2 bases, and 11 bases lay in between. The CDR3 is 15 residues long.

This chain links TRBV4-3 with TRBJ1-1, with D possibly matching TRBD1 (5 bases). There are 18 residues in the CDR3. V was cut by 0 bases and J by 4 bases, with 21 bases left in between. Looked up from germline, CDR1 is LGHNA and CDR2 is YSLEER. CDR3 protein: CASSQEVIGGGLGTEAFF. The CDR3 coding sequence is TGCGCCAGCAGCCAAGAAGTTATCGGGGGAGGGTTGGGCACTGAAGCTTTCTTT.

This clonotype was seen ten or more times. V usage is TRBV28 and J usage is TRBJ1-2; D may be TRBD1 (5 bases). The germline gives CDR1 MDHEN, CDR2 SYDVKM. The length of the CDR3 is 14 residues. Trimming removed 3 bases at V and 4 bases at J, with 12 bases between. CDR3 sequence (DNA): TGTGCCAGCAGTTTTTCGGGGGTTGTCTATGGCTACACCTTC. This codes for CASSFSGVVYGYTF.

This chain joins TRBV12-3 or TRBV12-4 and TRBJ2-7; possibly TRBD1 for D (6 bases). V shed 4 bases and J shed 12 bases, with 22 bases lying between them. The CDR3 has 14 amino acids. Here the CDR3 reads CASSYSDQRGGVYF. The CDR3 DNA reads TGTGCCAGCAGTTATTCGGACCAGAGAGGGGGTGTGTACTTC.

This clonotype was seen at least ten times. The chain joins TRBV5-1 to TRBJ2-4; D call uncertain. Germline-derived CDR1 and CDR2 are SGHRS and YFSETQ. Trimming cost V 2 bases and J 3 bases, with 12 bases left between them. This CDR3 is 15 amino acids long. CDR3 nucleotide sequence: TGCGCCAGCAGCTTAGAGGCCAACTTCAAAAACATTCAGTACTTC. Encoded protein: CASSLEANFKNIQYF.

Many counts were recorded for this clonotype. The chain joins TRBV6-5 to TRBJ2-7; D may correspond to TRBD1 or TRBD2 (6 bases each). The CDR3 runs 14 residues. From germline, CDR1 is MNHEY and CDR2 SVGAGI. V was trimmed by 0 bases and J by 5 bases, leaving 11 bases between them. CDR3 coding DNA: TGTGCCAGCAGTTACTCCTCGGGGGCCCACGAGCAGTACTTC. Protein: CASSYSSGAHEQYF.